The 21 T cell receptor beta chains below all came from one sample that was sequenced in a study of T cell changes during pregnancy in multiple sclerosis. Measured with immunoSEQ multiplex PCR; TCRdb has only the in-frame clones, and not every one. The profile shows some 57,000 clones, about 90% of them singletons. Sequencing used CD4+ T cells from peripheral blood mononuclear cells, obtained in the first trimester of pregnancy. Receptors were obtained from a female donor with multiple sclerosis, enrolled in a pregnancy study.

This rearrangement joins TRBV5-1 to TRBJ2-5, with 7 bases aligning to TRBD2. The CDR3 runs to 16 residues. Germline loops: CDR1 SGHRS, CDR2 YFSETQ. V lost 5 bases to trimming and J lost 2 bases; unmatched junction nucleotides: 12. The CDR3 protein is CASSFSIRGGQETQYF. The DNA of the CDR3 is TGCGCCAGCAGTTTCTCGATCCGCGGGGGACAAGAGACCCAGTACTTC.

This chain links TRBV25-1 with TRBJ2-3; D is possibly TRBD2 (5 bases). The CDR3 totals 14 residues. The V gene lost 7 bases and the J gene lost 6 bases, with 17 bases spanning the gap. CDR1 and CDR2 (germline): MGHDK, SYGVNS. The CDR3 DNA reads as TGTGCCAGCACCCCGAGCTGGACTTATGATACGCAGTATTTT. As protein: CASTPSWTYDTQYF.

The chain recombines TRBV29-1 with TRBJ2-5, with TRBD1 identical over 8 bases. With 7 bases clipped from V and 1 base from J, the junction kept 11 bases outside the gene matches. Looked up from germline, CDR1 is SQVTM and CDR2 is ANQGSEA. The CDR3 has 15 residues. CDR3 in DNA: TGCAGCGGGTATATCAGGGGGCGCTCCCAAGAGACCCAGTACTTC. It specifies CSGYIRGRSQETQYF.

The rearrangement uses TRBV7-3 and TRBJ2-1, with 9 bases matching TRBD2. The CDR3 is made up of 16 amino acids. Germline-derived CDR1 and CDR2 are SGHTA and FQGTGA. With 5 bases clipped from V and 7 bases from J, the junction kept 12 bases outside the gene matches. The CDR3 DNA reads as TGTGCCAGCAGCGTCGGCGGGGGGGCCGCGGGGAATGAGCAGTTCTTC. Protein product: CASSVGGGAAGNEQFF.

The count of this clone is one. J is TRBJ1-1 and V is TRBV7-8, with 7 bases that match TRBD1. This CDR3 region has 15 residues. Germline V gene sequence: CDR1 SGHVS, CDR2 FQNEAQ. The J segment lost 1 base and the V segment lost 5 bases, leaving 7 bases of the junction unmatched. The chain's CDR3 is CASSPEGQRNTEAFF. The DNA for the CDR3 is TGTGCCAGCAGCCCCGAGGGACAGAGGAACACTGAAGCTTTCTTT.

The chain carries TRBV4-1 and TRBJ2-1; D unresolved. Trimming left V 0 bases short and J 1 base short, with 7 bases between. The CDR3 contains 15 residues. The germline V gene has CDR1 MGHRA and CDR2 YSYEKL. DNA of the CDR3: TGCGCCAGCAGCCAAGATAGAGTTTCCTACAATGAGCAGTTCTTC. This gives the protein CASSQDRVSYNEQFF.

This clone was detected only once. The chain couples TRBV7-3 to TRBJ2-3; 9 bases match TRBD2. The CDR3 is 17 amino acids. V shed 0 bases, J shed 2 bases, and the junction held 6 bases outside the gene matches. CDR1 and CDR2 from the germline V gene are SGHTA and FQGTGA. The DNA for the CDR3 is TGTGCCAGCAGCTTAACCGCTACTAGCGGGCTCACAGATACGCAGTATTTT. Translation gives CASSLTATSGLTDTQYF.

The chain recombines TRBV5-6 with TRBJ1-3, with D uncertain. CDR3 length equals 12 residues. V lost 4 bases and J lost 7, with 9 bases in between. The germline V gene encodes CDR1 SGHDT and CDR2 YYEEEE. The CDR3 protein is CASSDTRNTIYF. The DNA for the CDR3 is TGTGCCAGCAGCGACACGCGCAACACCATATATTTT. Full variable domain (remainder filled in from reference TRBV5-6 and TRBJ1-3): DAGVTQSPTHLIKTRGQQVTLRCSPKSGHDTVSWYQQALGQGPQFIFQYYEEEERQRGNFPDRFSGHQFPNYSSELNVNALLLGDSALYLCASSDTRNTIYFGEGSWLTVV.

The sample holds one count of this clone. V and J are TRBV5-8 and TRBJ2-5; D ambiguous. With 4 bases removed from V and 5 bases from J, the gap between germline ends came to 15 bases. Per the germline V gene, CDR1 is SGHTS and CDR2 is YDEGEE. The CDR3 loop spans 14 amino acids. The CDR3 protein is CASSPISRSETQYF. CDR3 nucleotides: TGTGCCAGCAGCCCCATATCTAGGTCCGAGACCCAGTACTTC.

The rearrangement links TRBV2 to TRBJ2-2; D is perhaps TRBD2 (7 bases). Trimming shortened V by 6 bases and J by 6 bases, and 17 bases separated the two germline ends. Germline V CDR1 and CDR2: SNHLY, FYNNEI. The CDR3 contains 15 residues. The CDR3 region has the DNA TGTGCCAGCAGCTCCCGAGGGGGGGCCGCCGGGGAGCTGTTTTTT. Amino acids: CASSSRGGAAGELFF.

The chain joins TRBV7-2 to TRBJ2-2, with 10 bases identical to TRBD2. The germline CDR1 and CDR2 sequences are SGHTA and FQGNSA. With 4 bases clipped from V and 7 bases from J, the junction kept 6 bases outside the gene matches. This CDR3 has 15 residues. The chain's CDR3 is CASSSQLAGLGELFF. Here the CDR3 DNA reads TGTGCCAGCAGCTCCCAACTAGCGGGGCTCGGGGAGCTGTTTTTT.

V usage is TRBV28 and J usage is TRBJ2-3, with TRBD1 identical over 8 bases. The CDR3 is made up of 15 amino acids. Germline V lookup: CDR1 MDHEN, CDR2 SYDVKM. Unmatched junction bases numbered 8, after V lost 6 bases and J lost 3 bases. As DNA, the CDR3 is TGTGCCAGCAGCCTCAGGGGGCTCGGGACAGATACGCAGTATTTT. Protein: CASSLRGLGTDTQYF.

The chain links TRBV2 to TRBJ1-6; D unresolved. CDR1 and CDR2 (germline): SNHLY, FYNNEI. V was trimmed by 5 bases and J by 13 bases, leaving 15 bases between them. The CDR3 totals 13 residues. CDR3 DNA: TGTGCCAGCAGTCCCGGGTGGGTCTCTCCCCTCCACTTT. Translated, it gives CASSPGWVSPLHF. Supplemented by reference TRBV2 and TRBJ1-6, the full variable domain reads EPEVTQTPSHQVTQMGQEVILRCVPISNHLYFYWYRQILGQKVEFLVSFYNNEISEKSEIFDDQFSVERPDGSNFTLKIRSTKLEDSAMYFCASSPGWVSPLHFGNGTRLTVT.

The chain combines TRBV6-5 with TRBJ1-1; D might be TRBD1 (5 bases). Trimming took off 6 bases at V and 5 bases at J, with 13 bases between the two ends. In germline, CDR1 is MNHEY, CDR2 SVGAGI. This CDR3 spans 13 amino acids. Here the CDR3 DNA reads TGTGCCAGCAGCCGCGGGACGGGAACTGAAGCTTTCTTT. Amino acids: CASSRGTGTEAFF.

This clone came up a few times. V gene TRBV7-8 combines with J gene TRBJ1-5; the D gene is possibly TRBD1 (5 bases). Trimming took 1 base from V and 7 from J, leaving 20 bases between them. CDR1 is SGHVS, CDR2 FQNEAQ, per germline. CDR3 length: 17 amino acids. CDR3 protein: CASSLDQGLGWSQPQHF. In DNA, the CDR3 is TGTGCCAGCAGCTTAGATCAGGGACTAGGCTGGAGCCAGCCCCAGCATTTT.

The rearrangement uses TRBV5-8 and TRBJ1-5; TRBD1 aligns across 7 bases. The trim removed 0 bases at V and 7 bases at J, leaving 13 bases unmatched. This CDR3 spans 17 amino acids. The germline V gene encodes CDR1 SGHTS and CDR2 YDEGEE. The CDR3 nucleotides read TGTGCCAGCAGCTTGGAAGCTTTGACAGGGTTCTTGCAGCCCCAGCATTTT. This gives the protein CASSLEALTGFLQPQHF.

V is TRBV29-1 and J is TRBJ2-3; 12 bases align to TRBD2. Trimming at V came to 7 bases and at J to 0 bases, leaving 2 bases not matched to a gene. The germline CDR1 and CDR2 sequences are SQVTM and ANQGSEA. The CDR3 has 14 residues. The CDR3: CSAGTSGSTDTQYF. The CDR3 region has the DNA TGCAGCGCTGGGACTAGCGGGAGCACAGATACGCAGTATTTT.

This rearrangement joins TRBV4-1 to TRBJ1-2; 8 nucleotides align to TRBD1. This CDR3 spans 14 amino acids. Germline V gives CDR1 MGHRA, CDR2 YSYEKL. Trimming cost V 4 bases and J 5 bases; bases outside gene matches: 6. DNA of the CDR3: TGCGCCAGCAGCCCGGAACAGGGGGGTTATGGCTACACCTTC. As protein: CASSPEQGGYGYTF.

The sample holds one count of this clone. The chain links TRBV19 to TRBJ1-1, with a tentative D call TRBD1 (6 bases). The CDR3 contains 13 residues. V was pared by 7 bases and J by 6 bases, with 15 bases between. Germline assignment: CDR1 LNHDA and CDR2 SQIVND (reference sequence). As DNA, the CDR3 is TGTGCCAGTACGGACAGCCCACATCCTGAAGCTTTCTTT. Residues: CASTDSPHPEAFF.

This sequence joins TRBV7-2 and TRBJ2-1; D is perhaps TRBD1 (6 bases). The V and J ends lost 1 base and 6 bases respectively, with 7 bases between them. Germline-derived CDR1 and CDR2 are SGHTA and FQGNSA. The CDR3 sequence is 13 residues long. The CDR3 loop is CASSLGTVNEQFF. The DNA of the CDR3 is TGTGCCAGCAGCTTAGGGACAGTCAATGAGCAGTTCTTC.

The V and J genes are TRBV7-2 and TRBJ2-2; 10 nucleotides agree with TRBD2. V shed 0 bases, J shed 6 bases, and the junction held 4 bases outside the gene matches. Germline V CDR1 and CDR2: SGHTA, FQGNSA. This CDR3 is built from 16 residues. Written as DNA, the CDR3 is TGTGCCAGCAGCTTAGCCCTAGCGGGGGCCCCCGGGGAGCTGTTTTTT. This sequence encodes CASSLALAGAPGELFF.